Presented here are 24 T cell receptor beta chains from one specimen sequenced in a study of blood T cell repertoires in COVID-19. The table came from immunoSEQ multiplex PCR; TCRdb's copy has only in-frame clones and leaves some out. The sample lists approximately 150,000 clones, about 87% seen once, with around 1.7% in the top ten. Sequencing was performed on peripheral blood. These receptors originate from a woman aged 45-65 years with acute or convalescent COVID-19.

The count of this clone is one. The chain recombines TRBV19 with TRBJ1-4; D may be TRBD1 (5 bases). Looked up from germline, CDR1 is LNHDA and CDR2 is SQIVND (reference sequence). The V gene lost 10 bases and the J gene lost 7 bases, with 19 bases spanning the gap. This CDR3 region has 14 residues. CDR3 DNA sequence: TGTGCCACCAGGGACGGGGGGGGAAGTGAAAAACTGTTTTTT. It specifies CATRDGGGSEKLFF.

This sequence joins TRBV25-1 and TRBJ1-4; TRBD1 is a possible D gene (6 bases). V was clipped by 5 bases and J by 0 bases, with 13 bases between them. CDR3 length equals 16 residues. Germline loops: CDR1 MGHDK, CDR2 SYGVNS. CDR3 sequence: CASSRGGAATNEKLFF. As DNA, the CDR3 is TGTGCCAGCAGTCGGGGGGGGGCCGCAACTAATGAAAAACTGTTTTTT.

CDR3 DNA sequence: TGTGCCAGCAGCAACCTAGGCGCCCAAGAGACCCAGTACTTC. This translates into CASSNLGAQETQYF. This sequence joins TRBV7-3 and TRBJ2-5; D is unresolved. Looked up from germline, CDR1 is SGHTA and CDR2 is FQGTGA. V lost 5 bases and J lost 1, with 11 bases in between. The CDR3 has 14 residues. The full variable domain, its missing parts supplied by reference TRBV7-3 and TRBJ2-5, is GAGVSQTPSNKVTEKGKYVELRCDPISGHTALYWYRQSLGQGPEFLIYFQGTGAADDSGLPNDRFFAVRPEGSVSTLKIQRTERGDSAVYLCASSNLGAQETQYFGPGTRLLVL.

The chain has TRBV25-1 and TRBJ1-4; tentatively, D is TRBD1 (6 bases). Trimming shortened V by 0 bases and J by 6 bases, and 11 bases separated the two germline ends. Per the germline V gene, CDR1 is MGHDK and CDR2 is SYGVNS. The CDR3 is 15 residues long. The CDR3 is CASSEYQGKDEKLFF. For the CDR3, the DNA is TGTGCCAGCAGTGAATACCAGGGGAAAGATGAAAAACTGTTTTTT.

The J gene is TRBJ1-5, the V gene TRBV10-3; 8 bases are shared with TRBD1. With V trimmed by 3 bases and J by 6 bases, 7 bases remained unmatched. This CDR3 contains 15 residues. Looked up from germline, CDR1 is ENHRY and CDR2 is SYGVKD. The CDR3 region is CAISDITGGGQPQHF. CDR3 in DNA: TGTGCCATCAGTGACATTACAGGGGGAGGTCAGCCCCAGCATTTT.

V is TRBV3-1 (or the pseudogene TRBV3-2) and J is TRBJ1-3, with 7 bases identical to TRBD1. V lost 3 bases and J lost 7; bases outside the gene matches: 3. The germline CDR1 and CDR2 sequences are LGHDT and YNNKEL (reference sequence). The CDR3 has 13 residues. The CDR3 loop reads CASSQTGRNTIYF. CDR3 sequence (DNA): TGTGCCAGCAGCCAGACAGGGAGGAACACCATATATTTT.

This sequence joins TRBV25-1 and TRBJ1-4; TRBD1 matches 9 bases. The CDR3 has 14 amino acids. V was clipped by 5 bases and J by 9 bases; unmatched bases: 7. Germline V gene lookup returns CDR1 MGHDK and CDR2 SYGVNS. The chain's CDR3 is CASSTTDRGKKLFF. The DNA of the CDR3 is TGTGCCAGCAGTACCACGGACAGGGGTAAAAAACTGTTTTTT. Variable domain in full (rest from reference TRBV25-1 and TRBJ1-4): EADIYQTPRYLVIGTGKKITLECSQTMGHDKMYWYQQDPGMELHLIHYSYGVNSTEKGDLSSESTVSRIRTEHFPLTLESARPSHTSQYLCASSTTDRGKKLFFGSGTQLSVL.

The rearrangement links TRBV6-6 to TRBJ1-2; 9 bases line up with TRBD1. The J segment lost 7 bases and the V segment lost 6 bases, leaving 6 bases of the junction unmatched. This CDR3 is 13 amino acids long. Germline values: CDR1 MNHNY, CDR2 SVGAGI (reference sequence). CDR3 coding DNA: TGTGCCAGCAGCGAACAGGGGGCGGGTGGCTACACCTTC. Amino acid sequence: CASSEQGAGGYTF.

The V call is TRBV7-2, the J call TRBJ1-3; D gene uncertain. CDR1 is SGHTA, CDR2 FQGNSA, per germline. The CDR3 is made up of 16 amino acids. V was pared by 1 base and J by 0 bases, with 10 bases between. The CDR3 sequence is CASSLVRAPSGNTIYF. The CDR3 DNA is TGTGCCAGCAGCTTAGTCCGAGCTCCCTCTGGAAACACCATATATTTT.

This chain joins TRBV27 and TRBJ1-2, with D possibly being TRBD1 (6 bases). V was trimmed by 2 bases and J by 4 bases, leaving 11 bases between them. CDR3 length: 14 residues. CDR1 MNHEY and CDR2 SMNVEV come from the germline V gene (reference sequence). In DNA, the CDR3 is TGTGCCAGCAGTTTAAGGGGGTATGGCTATGGCTACACCTTC. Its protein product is CASSLRGYGYGYTF.

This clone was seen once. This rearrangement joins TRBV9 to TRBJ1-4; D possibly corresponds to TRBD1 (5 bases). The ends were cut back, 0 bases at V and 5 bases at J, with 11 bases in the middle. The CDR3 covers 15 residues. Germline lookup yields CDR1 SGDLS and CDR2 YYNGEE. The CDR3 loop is CASSVGFRVNEKLFF. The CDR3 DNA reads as TGTGCCAGCAGCGTAGGGTTCAGGGTGAATGAAAAACTGTTTTTT.

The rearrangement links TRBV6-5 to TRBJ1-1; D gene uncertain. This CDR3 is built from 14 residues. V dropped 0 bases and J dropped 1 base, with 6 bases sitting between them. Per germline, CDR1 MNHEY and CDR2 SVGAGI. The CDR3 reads CASSYSARNTEAFF. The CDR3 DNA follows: TGTGCCAGCAGTTACTCAGCACGGAACACTGAAGCTTTCTTT.

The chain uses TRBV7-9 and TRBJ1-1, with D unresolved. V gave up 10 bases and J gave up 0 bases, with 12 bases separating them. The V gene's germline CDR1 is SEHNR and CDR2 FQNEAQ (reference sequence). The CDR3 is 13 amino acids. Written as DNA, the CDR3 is TGTGCCACTGGCAGTTACATGAACACTGAAGCTTTCTTT. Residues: CATGSYMNTEAFF.

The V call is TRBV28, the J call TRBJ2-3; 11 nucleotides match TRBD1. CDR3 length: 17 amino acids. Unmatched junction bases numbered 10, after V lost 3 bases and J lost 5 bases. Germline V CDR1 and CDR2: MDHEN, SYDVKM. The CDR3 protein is CASSFLIRDRGGDTQYF. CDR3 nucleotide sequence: TGTGCCAGCAGTTTTCTAATCCGGGACAGGGGGGGAGATACGCAGTATTTT.

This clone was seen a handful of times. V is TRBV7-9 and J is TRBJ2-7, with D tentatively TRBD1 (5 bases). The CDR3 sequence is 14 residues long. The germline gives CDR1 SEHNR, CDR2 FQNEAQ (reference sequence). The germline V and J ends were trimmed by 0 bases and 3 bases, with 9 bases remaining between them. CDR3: CASSLAPTGYEQYF. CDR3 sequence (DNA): TGTGCCAGCAGCTTAGCCCCAACAGGCTACGAGCAGTACTTC.

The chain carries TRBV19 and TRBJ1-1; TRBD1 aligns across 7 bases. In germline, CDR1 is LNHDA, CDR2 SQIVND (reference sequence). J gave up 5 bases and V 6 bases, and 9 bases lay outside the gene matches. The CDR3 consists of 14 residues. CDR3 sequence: CASRPTGVRTEAFF. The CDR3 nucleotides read TGTGCCAGTAGACCAACAGGGGTGAGGACTGAAGCTTTCTTT.

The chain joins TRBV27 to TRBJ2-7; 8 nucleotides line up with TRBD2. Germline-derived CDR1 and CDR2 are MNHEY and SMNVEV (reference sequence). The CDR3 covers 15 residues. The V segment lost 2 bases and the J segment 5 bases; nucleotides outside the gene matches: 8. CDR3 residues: CASSLGGTSFHEQYF. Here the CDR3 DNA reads TGTGCCAGCAGTTTAGGCGGGACTAGTTTTCACGAGCAGTACTTC.

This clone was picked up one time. The CDR3 region is CASSRLANEQFF. The CDR3 coding sequence is TGTGCCAGCAGCCGACTAGCCAATGAGCAGTTCTTC. The chain has TRBV7-9 and TRBJ2-1; 7 nucleotides agree with TRBD2. Trimming at V came to 5 bases and at J to 6 bases, leaving 1 base not matched to a gene. The CDR3 covers 12 residues. Germline V gene sequence: CDR1 SEHNR, CDR2 FQNEAQ (reference sequence).

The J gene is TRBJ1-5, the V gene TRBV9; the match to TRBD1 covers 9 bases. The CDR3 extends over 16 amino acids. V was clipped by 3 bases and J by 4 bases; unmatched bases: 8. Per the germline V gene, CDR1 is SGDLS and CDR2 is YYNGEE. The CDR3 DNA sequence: TGTGCCAGCAGCGAACGGGGGGACAGGGTAAATCAGCCCCAGCATTTT. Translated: CASSERGDRVNQPQHF. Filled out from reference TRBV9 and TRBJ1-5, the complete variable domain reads DSGVTQTPKHLITATGQRVTLRCSPRSGDLSVYWYQQSLDQGLQFLIQYYNGEERAKGNILERFSAQQFPDLHSELNLSSLELGDSALYFCASSERGDRVNQPQHFGDGTRLSIL.

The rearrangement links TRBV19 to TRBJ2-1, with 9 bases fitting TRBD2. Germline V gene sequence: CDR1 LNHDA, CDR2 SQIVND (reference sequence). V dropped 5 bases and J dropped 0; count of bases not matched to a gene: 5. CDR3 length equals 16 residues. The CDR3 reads CASSRSGGSSYNEQFF. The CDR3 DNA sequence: TGTGCCAGTAGTCGTAGCGGGGGAAGCTCCTACAATGAGCAGTTCTTC.

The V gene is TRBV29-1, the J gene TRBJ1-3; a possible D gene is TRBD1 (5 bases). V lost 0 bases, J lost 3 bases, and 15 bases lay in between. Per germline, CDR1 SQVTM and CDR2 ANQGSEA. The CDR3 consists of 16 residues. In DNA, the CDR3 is TGCAGCGTTGAAGATACAGGTCCCGGATTTGGAAACACCATATATTTT. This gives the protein CSVEDTGPGFGNTIYF.

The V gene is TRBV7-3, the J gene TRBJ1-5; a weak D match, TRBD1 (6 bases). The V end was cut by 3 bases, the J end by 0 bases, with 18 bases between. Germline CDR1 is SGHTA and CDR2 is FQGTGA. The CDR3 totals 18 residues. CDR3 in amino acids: CASSFTQGRDISNQPQHF. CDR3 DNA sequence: TGTGCCAGCAGCTTCACGCAGGGGAGAGATATTAGCAATCAGCCCCAGCATTTT.

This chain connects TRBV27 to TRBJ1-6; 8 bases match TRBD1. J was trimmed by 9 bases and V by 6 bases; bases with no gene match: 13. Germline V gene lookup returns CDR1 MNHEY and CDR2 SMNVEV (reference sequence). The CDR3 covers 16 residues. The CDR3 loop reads CASRADRVAFGSPLHF. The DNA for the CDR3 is TGTGCCAGCAGGGCGGACAGGGTTGCCTTTGGTTCACCCCTCCACTTT.

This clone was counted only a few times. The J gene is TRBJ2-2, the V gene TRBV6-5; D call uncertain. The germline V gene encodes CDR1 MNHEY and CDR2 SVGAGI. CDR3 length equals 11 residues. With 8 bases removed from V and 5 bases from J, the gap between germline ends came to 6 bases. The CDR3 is CASRSTGELFF. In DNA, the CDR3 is TGTGCCAGCCGTTCGACCGGGGAGCTGTTTTTT.